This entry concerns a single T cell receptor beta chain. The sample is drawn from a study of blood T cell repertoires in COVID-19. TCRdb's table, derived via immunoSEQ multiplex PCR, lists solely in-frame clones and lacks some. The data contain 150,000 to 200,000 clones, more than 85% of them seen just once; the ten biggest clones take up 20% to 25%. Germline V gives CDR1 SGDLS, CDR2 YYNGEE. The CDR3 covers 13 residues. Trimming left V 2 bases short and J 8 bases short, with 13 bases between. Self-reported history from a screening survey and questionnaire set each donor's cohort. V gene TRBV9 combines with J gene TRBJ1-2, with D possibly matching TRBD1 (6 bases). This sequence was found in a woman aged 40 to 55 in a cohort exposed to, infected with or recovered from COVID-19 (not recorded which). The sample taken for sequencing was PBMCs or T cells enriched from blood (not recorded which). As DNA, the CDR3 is TGTGCCAGCAGCGTCCTCTCGGGGGGCGGCTACACCTTC. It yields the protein CASSVLSGGGYTF.